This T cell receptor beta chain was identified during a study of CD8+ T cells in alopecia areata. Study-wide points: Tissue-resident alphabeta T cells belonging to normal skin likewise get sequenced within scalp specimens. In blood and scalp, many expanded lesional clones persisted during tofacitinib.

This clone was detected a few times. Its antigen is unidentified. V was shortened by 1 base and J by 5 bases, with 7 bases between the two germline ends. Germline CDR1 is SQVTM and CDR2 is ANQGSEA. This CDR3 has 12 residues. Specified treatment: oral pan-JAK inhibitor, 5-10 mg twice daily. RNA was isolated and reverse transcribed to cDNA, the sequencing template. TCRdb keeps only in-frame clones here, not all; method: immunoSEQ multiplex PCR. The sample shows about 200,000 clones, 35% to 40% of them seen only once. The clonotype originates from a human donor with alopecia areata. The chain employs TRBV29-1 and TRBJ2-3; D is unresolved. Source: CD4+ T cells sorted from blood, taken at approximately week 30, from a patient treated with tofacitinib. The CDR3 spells CSVEGRGDTQYF. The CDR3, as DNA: TGCAGCGTTGAAGGTCGCGGAGATACGCAGTATTTT.